This T cell receptor (beta chain) was obtained from a study of blood T cells in healthy people across ages. Regarding the study as a whole: Measured against age, TCR beta diversity per million T cells decreased in a roughly linear manner.

CDR3 length equals 14 residues. CDR1 and CDR2 (germline): SGHRS, YFSETQ. V lost 4 bases and J lost 5, with 15 bases in between. Alongside a J-beta primer mix, a sample-barcoded 5' primer served in a second PCR lasting 7 to 11 cycles. MiXCR, run by TCRdb on the 5' RACE reads, gives a single entry per CDR3 protein. Of approximately 900,000 distinct CDR3 sequences in the sample, around 49% are singletons; the top ten hold around an eighth. Turning to this clonotype: The antigen is not known.

This clonotype was sampled from a man in his thirties or forties in good health. The rearrangement links TRBV5-1 to TRBJ1-2; perhaps TRBD1 as D (6 bases). What was sequenced was blood. The chain's CDR3 is CASSLAGGRYGYTF. DNA of the CDR3: TGCGCCAGCAGCCTCGCGGGGGGCCGGTATGGCTACACCTTC.